Sequencing of this TCR beta chain was carried out in a study of blood T cell repertoires in COVID-19. Methods used by the authors: Estimation of nucleated cell counts was performed using reference gene primer amplification. Profiled with immunoSEQ multiplex PCR; TCRdb holds only in-frame clones, not every one. V and J calls and clone size are given by that table; D and trimming were obtained from the DNA. The top ten hold 1.5% to 2% of the sample, which has a few hundred thousand clones, 80% to 90% seen once. From germline, CDR1 is ENHRY and CDR2 SYGVKD. Deletions cut 2 bases from V and 5 bases from J, with 9 bases between. The CDR3 runs to 13 residues.

J is TRBJ1-1 and V is TRBV10-3, with D unresolved. The source of this sequence is a woman aged 50 to 60 who had recovered from COVID-19. The sample taken for sequencing was PBMCs or T cells enriched from blood (not recorded which). DNA of the CDR3: TGTGCCATCAGTGAGGAGGAATGGACTGAAGCTTTCTTT. Translating it yields CAISEEEWTEAFF.